The 11 T cell receptor beta chains below come from one sample, sequenced in a study of cytomegalovirus exposure and HLA in healthy donors. The PCR contained 60 Vbeta and 13 Jbeta primers. Generated by immunoSEQ multiplex PCR, the TCRdb table keeps only in-frame clones and is missing some. The top ten hold over 7% of the sample, which has roughly 100,000 clones, more than 60% seen once. Sequencing used PBMCs. Receptors originate from a woman in her thirties or forties in good health and CMV-seropositive.

CDR3 DNA sequence: TGTGCCAGCAGCTTTAACTCTGGAAACACCATATATTTT. It translates to CASSFNSGNTIYF. The rearrangement links TRBV5-6 to TRBJ1-3; D remains unclear. The germline V gene encodes CDR1 SGHDT and CDR2 YYEEEE. V was cut by 2 bases and J by 0 bases, with 3 bases left in between. The CDR3 covers 13 residues.

V gene TRBV7-9 combines with J gene TRBJ2-5; 7 nucleotides line up with TRBD2. CDR1 is SEHNR, CDR2 FQNEAQ, per germline (reference sequence). Trimming took 3 bases from V and 5 from J; bases not matched to a gene: 15. The CDR3 covers 17 residues. CDR3 amino acids: CASSFKEGVPGGETQYF. For the CDR3, the DNA is TGTGCCAGCAGCTTCAAGGAGGGAGTCCCCGGGGGGGAGACCCAGTACTTC.

The rearrangement joins TRBV6-1 to TRBJ2-1; D is perhaps TRBD2 (6 bases). CDR1 is MNHNS, CDR2 SASEGT, per germline. Trimming shortened V by 6 bases and J by 0 bases, and 9 bases separated the two germline ends. The CDR3 has 14 amino acids. The CDR3 sequence is CASRGLGSYNEQFF. The CDR3 region has the DNA TGTGCCAGCAGGGGACTGGGCTCCTACAATGAGCAGTTCTTC.

The rearrangement links TRBV5-5 to TRBJ2-7, with 7 bases aligning to TRBD2. The length of the CDR3 is 12 residues. Per germline, CDR1 SGHKS and CDR2 YYEKEE (reference sequence). V lost 3 bases, J lost 6 bases, and 3 bases stayed unmatched. The CDR3 here is CASSWPGGEQYF. The DNA for the CDR3 is TGTGCCAGCAGCTGGCCGGGGGGCGAGCAGTACTTC.

J is TRBJ1-1 and V is TRBV4-3; weak D call: TRBD1 (6 bases). Germline-derived CDR1 and CDR2 are LGHNA and YSLEER. Trimming removed 0 bases from V and 0 bases from J, with 11 bases in between. The CDR3 extends over 16 amino acids. CDR3 protein: CASSQELGHLNTEAFF. CDR3 DNA sequence: TGCGCCAGCAGCCAAGAGTTGGGACACCTGAACACTGAAGCTTTCTTT.

This clone occurred a few times. This chain uses TRBV11-2 with TRBJ2-1, with D perhaps TRBD1 (6 bases). Trimming took off 3 bases at V and 7 bases at J, with 10 bases between the two ends. Germline values: CDR1 SGHAT, CDR2 FQNNGV. This CDR3 region has 13 residues. The CDR3 nucleotides read TGTGCCAGCAGCTTCCCCGGGACAAATGAGCAGTTCTTC. Residues: CASSFPGTNEQFF.

The V and J genes are TRBV7-9 and TRBJ1-1; 7 nucleotides align to TRBD1. Germline CDR1 is SEHNR and CDR2 is FQNEAQ (reference sequence). The CDR3 consists of 13 residues. V shed 5 bases, J shed 2 bases, and the junction held 2 bases outside the gene matches. The CDR3, as DNA: TGTGCCAGCAGCGACAGGGCTAACACTGAAGCTTTCTTT. Translation gives CASSDRANTEAFF.

The chain is built from TRBV10-1 and TRBJ1-2; 8 bases align to TRBD1. Trimming removed 6 bases from V and 2 bases from J; junction bases left unmatched: 20. The CDR3 spans 19 residues. The germline gives CDR1 WNHNN, CDR2 SYGVQD (reference sequence). The CDR3 coding sequence is TGCGCCAGCAGCCATGACAGGGGAGGGGAACGGGCGGCAAACTATGGCTACACCTTC. Amino acids: CASSHDRGGERAANYGYTF.

The rearrangement uses TRBV14 and TRBJ2-7; 8 bases line up with TRBD1. Germline loops: CDR1 SGHDN, CDR2 FVKESK. This CDR3 contains 14 residues. The trim removed 1 base at V and 4 bases at J, leaving 3 bases unmatched. The CDR3 nucleotides are TGTGCCAGCAGCCAAGCAGGGGGCGGATACGAGCAGTACTTC. Translating gives CASSQAGGGYEQYF.

The V and J genes are TRBV11-2 and TRBJ2-1; 9 nucleotides line up with TRBD2. This CDR3 contains 15 residues. V was clipped by 1 base and J by 10 bases; unmatched bases: 8. CDR1 is SGHAT and CDR2 is FQNNGV in the germline V gene. CDR3 nucleotides: TGTGCCAGCAGCTTAGTATGGCGGGAGGGAGGGGAGCAGTTCTTC. It translates to CASSLVWREGGEQFF.

The chain couples TRBV9 to TRBJ2-7, with TRBD1 matching over 8 bases. This CDR3 is 15 amino acids long. Germline assignment: CDR1 SGDLS and CDR2 YYNGEE. Germline trimming cut 3 bases from V and 3 bases from J; bases unmatched to any gene: 8. The CDR3 sequence: CASSAEGDRRYEQYF. The CDR3 nucleotides read TGTGCCAGCAGCGCCGAGGGGGACAGGCGCTACGAGCAGTACTTC.